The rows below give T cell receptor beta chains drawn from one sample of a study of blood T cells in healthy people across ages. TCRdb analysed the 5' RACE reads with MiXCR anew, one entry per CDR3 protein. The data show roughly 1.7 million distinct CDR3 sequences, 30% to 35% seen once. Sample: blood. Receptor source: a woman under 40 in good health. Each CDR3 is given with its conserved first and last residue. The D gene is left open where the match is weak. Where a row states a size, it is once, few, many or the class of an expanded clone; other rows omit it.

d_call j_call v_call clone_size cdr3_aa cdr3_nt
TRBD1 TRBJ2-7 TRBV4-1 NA CASSSTGVPYEQYF TGCGCCAGCAGCTCGACAGGGGTCCCCTACGAGCAGTACTTC
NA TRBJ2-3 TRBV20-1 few CSARTVLGKDTQYF TGCAGTGCCCGGACAGTTCTAGGAAAAGATACGCAGTATTTT
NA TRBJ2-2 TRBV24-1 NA CATSDWAGELFF TGTGCCACCAGTGATTGGGCCGGGGAGCTGTTTTTT
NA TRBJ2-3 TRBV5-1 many CASSIVAADTQYF TGCGCCAGCAGCATAGTTGCCGCGGATACGCAGTATTTT
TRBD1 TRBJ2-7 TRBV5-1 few CASSVGAGGLSGEQYF TGCGCCAGCAGCGTAGGCGCAGGGGGCCTGTCTGGGGAGCAGTACTTC
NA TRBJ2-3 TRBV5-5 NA CASSSLPSPSRRGDTQYF TGTGCCAGCAGCTCCCTCCCCTCCCCGTCCCGACGGGGAGATACGCAGTATTTT
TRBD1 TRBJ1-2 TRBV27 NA CASSLAGGVSHYGYTF TGTGCCAGCAGTTTAGCAGGGGGCGTCTCTCACTATGGCTACACCTTC
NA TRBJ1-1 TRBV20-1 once CSARGIAARDTEAFF TGCAGTGCTAGAGGAATTGCGGCCAGGGATACTGAAGCTTTCTTT
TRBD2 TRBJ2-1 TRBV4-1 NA CASSQLKGGRGYNEQFF TGCGCCAGCAGCCAGCTTAAAGGCGGGAGGGGGTACAATGAGCAGTTCTTC
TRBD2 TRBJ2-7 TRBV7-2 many CASTPWGGKGEQYF TGTGCCAGCACCCCTTGGGGGGGTAAGGGCGAGCAGTACTTC
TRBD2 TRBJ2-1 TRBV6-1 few CASAGLAGGNEQFF TGTGCCAGTGCGGGACTAGCGGGAGGCAATGAGCAGTTCTTC
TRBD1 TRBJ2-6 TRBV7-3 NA CASSIVGQGAPGGANVLTF TGTGCCAGCAGCATCGTGGGACAGGGGGCGCCAGGGGGGGCCAACGTCCTGACTTTC
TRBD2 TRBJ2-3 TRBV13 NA CASSIGTSGADTQYF TGTGCCAGCAGCATCGGGACTAGCGGGGCTGATACGCAGTATTTT
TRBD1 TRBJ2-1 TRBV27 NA CASSLRRDRESNEQFF TGTGCCAGCAGTTTAAGACGGGACAGGGAATCCAATGAGCAGTTCTTC
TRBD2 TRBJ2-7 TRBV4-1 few CASSYTAGGFHEQYF TGCGCCAGCAGCTATACAGCGGGAGGGTTCCACGAGCAGTACTTC
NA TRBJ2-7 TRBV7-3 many CASSSGTASNEQYF TGTGCCAGCAGCTCCGGGACGGCCTCCAACGAGCAGTACTTC
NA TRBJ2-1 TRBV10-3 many CAISASARDEQFF TGTGCCATCAGTGCATCTGCCCGGGATGAGCAGTTCTTC